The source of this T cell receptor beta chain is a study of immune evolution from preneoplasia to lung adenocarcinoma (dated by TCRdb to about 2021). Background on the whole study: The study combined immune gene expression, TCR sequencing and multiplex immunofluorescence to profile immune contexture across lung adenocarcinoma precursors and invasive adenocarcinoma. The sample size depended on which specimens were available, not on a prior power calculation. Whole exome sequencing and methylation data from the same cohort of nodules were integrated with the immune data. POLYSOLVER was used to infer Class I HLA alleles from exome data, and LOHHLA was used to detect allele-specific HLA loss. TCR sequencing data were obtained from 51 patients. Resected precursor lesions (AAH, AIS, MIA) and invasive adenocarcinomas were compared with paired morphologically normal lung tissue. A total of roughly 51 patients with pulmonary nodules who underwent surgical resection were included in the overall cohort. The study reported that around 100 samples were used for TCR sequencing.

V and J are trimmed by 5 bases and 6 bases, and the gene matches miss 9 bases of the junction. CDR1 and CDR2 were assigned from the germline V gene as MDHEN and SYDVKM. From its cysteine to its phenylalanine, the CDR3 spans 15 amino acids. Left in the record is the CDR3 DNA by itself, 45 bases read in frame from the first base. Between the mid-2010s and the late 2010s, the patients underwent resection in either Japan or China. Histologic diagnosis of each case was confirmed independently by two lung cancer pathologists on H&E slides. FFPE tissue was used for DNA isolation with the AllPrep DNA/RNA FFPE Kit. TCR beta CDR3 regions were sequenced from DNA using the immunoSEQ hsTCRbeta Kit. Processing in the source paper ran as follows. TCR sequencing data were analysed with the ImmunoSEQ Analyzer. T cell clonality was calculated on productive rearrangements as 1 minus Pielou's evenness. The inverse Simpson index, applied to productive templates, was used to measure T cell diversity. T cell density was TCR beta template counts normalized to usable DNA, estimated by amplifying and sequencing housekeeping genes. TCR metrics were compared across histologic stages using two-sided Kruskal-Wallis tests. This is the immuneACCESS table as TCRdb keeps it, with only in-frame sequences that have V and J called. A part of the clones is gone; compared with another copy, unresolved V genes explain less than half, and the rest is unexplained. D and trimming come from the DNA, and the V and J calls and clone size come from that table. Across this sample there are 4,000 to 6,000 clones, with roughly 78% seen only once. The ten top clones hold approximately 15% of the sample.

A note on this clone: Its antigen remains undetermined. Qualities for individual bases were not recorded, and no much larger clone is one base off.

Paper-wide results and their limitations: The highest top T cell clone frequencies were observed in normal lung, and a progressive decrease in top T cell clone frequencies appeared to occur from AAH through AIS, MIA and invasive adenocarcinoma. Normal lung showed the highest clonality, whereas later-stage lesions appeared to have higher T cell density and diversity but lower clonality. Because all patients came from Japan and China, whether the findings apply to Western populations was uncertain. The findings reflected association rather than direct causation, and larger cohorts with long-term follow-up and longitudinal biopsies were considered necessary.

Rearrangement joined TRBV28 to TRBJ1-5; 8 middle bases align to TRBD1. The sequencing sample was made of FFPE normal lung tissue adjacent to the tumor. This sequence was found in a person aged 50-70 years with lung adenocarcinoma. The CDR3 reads CASSPRQGLSQPQHF. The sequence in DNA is TGTGCCAGCAGTCCCAGACAGGGGCTAAGTCAGCCCCAGCATTTT.